This T cell receptor beta chain was captured by sequencing in a study of cytomegalovirus exposure and HLA in healthy donors (TCRdb year 2017). For the study in its entirety: An earlier analysis of more than 550 of the donors reported 276 Gb of sequence data and around 100 million unique TCR beta sequences obtained from about 170 million T cells. Of the roughly 400 genotyped donors, 65% to 90% fell in the genetic ancestry cluster associated with self-reported Caucasian donors. An early release covering roughly 600 HLA-typed donors comprised roughly 300 gigabases of sequencing data and tens of millions of unique TCR sequences. In a later genetic analysis, genome-wide SNP genotypes for about 65% of the roughly 700 donors were used, and that subset was treated as a discovery cohort. The aim of the study was to test whether cataloging public T cell receptors could identify signatures of past pathogen exposure. In the later analysis, no new phenotypic data were used to find candidate immune exposures; instead, reliance was placed on TCR beta sequences and their occurrence across donors. All discovery cohort repertoires had been generated using a single sequencing platform. In an earlier analysis of 500 to 650 of the donors, high-throughput TCR beta sequencing was used to judge whether each TCR beta V gene segment behaved as functional or pseudogenic. To study patterns of TCR occurrence, a later analysis re-analyzed previously published TCR beta repertoires from under 750 donors and added high-resolution HLA genotyping. A separate validation cohort of over a hundred different subjects was used in addition to the 666-subject first cohort. Across 398 genotyped donors of the cohort, an average of approximately 240,000 unique TCR beta nucleotide sequences per donor were sequenced, and approximately 17% of those sequences were non-productive. HLA typing included class I and class II loci at four-digit resolution. Four or five DR-DQ haplotypes were handled as single units for association and clustering because linkage in the cohort was strong. Alongside the repertoire data, information on donor age, sex, ethnicity and CMV serostatus was compiled. The T cell repertoires of some 700 subjects were profiled by immunosequencing and related to cytomegalovirus serostatus. The number of typed donors differed by locus: roughly 629-640 for A, B, C, DRB1 and DQB1; about 520 for DQA1; around 580 for DPA1; and about 470 for DPB1. High-throughput TCR immunosequencing, statistical association of individual TCRs with disease status, and machine learning were combined to predict cytomegalovirus infection status.

The cohort comprised 666 healthy bone marrow donors. At the time of sampling, every cohort member was nominally healthy, though immune exposures that went unrecorded were likely present. The donor tested CMV seropositive, placing the donor among the roughly 300 seropositive members of the cohort. A peripheral blood sample was provided by each donor, and peripheral blood mononuclear cells were used for TCR beta sequencing. Genomic DNA was extracted from the blood cell samples with the Qiagen DNeasy Blood Extraction Kit. Concerning this clone itself: The antigen it binds to is not known. Base qualities are not at hand, and no much larger clone is one base apart.

Library preparation used the immunoSEQ multiplex PCR assay. The multiplex PCR relied on a mix of 60 forward primers for TCR Vbeta segments and 13 reverse primers for TCR Jbeta segments. The CDR3 region of rearranged TCR beta genes was amplified from genomic DNA by a multiplex PCR assay. On the Illumina HiSeq System, the amplified TCR beta libraries were sequenced as 87-base-pair reads. In the paper's pipeline: A later analysis counted about 80 million unique TCR beta chains across the 666 repertoires, and around 9.9 million of these chains were shared by at least two donors. Raw reads were error-corrected and collapsed into unique sequences by a nearest-neighbor algorithm in which closely related sequences were merged to remove PCR and sequencing errors. Alignment of CDR3 sequences to IMGT reference sequences was used to assign V, D and J gene segments. For a sequence to be retained, a match of at least six nucleotides was required to both a V gene segment and a J gene segment. A rearrangement counted as productive if the CDR3 had no stop codons and remained in frame with V and J, and every other rearrangement counted as non-productive. Following IMGT convention, CDR3 was defined as the stretch from the second conserved V-encoded cysteine up to the conserved J-encoded phenylalanine. Sequences without an unambiguous match to a single V gene segment were excluded from the earlier analysis of several hundred of the donors. In an earlier analysis of 587 of the donors, V segments were called functional above 56.7% productive rearrangements and were called segregating when the between-donor standard deviation exceeded 5%. A statistical classification framework was developed to diagnose cytomegalovirus status using the catalog of TCR beta chain sequences. V and J gene assignment, in a later analysis, came from comparing TCR nucleotide sequences with IMGT/GENE-DB human TR gene sequences. The TCRdist pipeline was used in a later analysis to assign CDR3 sequences and most-parsimonious VDJ recombination scenarios. In a later analysis, every TCR beta chain was defined by the combination of its CDR3 amino acid sequence and its V-gene family, and reads without a unique V-gene family were dropped. As a way to deal with suspected cross-contamination and a sequencing artifact, a later analysis dropped approximately 570 nucleotide sequences that were highly shared and had low generation probability. In a later analysis, a clonal expansion index was calculated for each public chain from normalized within-repertoire ranks of inferred template counts. In a later analysis, generation probabilities were computed with a VDJ recombination model fitted to out-of-frame rearrangements, and the resulting probabilities were checked against IGoR. In a later analysis, TCR-TCR, TCR-HLA and TCR-CMV co-occurrence was scored with hypergeometric tests, and a repertoire-size bias correction was applied to TCR pairs. A later analysis estimated false discovery rates by permuting HLA or CMV assignments 20 times. In a later analysis, co-occurring TCRs were grouped using DBSCAN, with TCRdist sequence similarity added in when clustering inside HLA-allele-positive subsets. Repertoires with fewer than 30,000 or more than 120,000 public chains, plus five repertoires with anomalous nucleotide sharing, were excluded from co-occurrence clustering. Sourced from immuneACCESS, this table was stored by TCRdb with only in-frame sequences that have V and J called. A share of the clones is absent; for the studies checked, an unresolved V gene accounts for under half, and the remainder has no known explanation. D and trimming come from the DNA, and the V and J calls and clone size come from that table. In all, the sample holds about 180,000 clones, and 75% to 85% of those were seen once. Clones ranked in the top ten supply 1% to 1.5% of the sample.

The CDR3 runs 13 residues from the cysteine to the phenylalanine. This entry keeps only the CDR3 DNA: 39 bases, framed from base 1. Unmatched junction bases come to 9, with V trimmed by 3 bases and J by 12 bases. CDR1 and CDR2, per the germline V gene (reference sequence), are GTSNPN and SVGIG. General study outcomes and caveats: Compared with equally common non-associated chains, HLA-associated TCR beta chains in a later analysis were more clonally expanded and had lower generation probabilities. Cytomegalovirus status was reported to be diagnosed by the classifier with high specificity and sensitivity in both the original and validation cohorts. Most TCR sequences were observed very rarely across donors, whereas some public TCRs were present in many individuals. Most CMV-associated TCR beta chains appeared to be HLA-restricted in a later analysis, and the HLA associations seemed to be driven largely by CMV exposure. Roughly uniform sequencing depth across donors was assumed in presence/absence analyses, although this assumption may not hold. Broadly in line with IMGT annotations, most TCR beta V segments showed up in productive rearrangements about 87% or about 30% of the time in an earlier analysis of around 600 of the donors. Around 16 rarely observed V segments, including chromosome 9 orphons, were excluded from the earlier analysis of about 500 of the donors because counts were too low. According to the authors, the approach could potentially be generalized to other disease states and immunological phenotypes. CMV serostatus was the only immune exposure information available for the cohort. Strong co-occurrence of HLA alleles, especially DR and DQ, made assigning TCR associations to individual alleles difficult. The study listed 150 to 200 TCR beta chains as associated with cytomegalovirus. A later analysis reported that several top co-occurrence clusters appeared linked to parvovirus B19, influenza, CMV and Epstein-Barr virus. According to a later analysis, TCR association rates differed among HLA loci, with DRB1 alleles showing the most associated TCRs and HLA-C alleles showing the fewest. The sequencing pipeline was judged likely to have produced a cluster of highly shared sequence variants as a technical artifact. Specific HLA alleles were associated with 16,951 TCR beta sequences at a false discovery rate of 0.05 in a later analysis. Linkage disequilibrium might explain the correlated functional status among segregating V segments, but an unknown experimental factor could not be ruled out. Only TCR beta chains were sequenced in this cohort, and the absence of alpha or paired-chain data limited detectable features. A later genetic analysis associated a missense DCLRE1C variant with V-gene and J-gene trimming of TCR beta chains, and an independent cohort replicated the association. A further reported finding was that TCR beta sequences accurately predicted the HLA-A and HLA-B alleles for most subjects in the first cohort. Some IMGT-functional V segments, including TRBV6-2 and TRBV6-3, could not be told apart with the 87-base-pair reads, so those segments were excluded. Because HLA typing was missing for some donors at each locus, association tests included only the typed subset. In vitro tests confirmed that a few of the cytomegalovirus-associated TCR beta chains recognize cytomegalovirus antigens. According to a later genetic analysis, donors in an Asian-associated ancestry cluster had fewer N-insertions in productive TCRs than the approximately 650-donor mean.

The rearrangement joined TRBV30 to TRBJ2-5; TRBD2 lines up with 11 middle nucleotides. This TCR was sampled from a girl aged 2 to 9 in good health and CMV-seropositive. The sequenced material came from PBMCs. The sequenced DNA: TGTGCCTGGAGAATATCTAGCGGGGGGTCTAAGTACTTC. Translated, this is CAWRISSGGSKYF.